The 8 T cell receptor beta chains below come from one sample, sequenced in a study of beta chain features in type 1 diabetes. Expressed TCRB transcripts were sequenced after all isolated RNA was converted to cDNA. Profiling relied on immunoSEQ multiplex PCR, and the TCRdb table lists in-frame clones only, not all of them. The table includes 900,000 or so clones, roughly 15% detected once. Sequenced input: naive CD4+ T cells from blood. These receptors were obtained from a woman younger than 35 in good health.

This chain connects TRBV5-4 to TRBJ2-1; TRBD2 matches at 12 bases. The CDR3 is 15 residues long. V lost 4 bases and J lost 3; bases outside the gene matches: 2. Germline CDR1 reads SGHNT; CDR2 reads YYREEE (reference sequence). CDR3 amino acids: CASSPLAGGYNEQFF. CDR3 in DNA: TGTGCCAGCAGCCCACTAGCGGGAGGCTACAATGAGCAGTTCTTC.

This clone was seen more than once but under ten times. This rearrangement joins TRBV5-1 to TRBJ2-1; D is unresolved. Germline-derived CDR1 and CDR2 are SGHRS and YFSETQ. This CDR3 has 14 residues. Trimming removed 2 bases from V and 7 bases from J, with 13 bases in between. The DNA for the CDR3 is TGCGCCAGCAGCTTAAGGGCAGCTGCGAATGAGCAGTTCTTC. This translates into CASSLRAAANEQFF.

This clone showed up just a few times. This chain connects TRBV7-8 to TRBJ2-7; the D gene could be TRBD1 or TRBD2 (6 bases each). The length of the CDR3 is 15 residues. V was clipped by 2 bases and J by 10 bases, with 21 bases between them. Germline V gene data show CDR1 as SGHVS and CDR2 as FQNEAQ. The CDR3 reads CASSLSLTGAMGQYF. DNA of the CDR3: TGTGCCAGCAGCTTATCTCTGACGGGGGCAATGGGCCAGTACTTC.

The chain links TRBV7-6 to TRBJ2-3; 9 nucleotides align to TRBD1. The CDR3 length is 15 residues. Germline V gene data show CDR1 as SGHVS and CDR2 as FNYEAQ. The V gene end was trimmed by 3 bases and the J gene end by 2 bases; junction bases not matched to a gene: 3. The CDR3: CASSLRTGDTDTQYF. The CDR3 DNA sequence: TGTGCCAGCAGCTTGAGGACAGGGGACACAGATACGCAGTATTTT.

This rearrangement joins TRBV5-5 to TRBJ1-2; D gene unclear. Germline CDR1 SGHKS, CDR2 YYEKEE (reference sequence). The V gene lost 0 bases and the J gene lost 0 bases, with 6 bases spanning the gap. This CDR3 has 14 amino acids. CDR3 in amino acids: CASSLDSPNYGYTF. CDR3 sequence (DNA): TGTGCCAGCAGCTTGGACAGCCCTAACTATGGCTACACCTTC.

The sample holds a few counts of this clone. This chain uses TRBV28 with TRBJ2-5; 9 bases line up with TRBD2. V gave up 5 bases and J gave up 1 base; unmatched junction bases: 8. This CDR3 contains 16 residues. Per germline, CDR1 MDHEN and CDR2 SYDVKM. As DNA, the CDR3 is TGTGCCAGCAGTCCCGCCCTAGCGGGGAGCCAAGAGACCCAGTACTTC. It translates to CASSPALAGSQETQYF.

This clone was seen more than once but under ten times. The CDR3 nucleotides are TGCGCCAGCAGCCAAGACAGGGGGAAACAGCCCCAGCATTTT. This sequence encodes CASSQDRGKQPQHF. The chain is built from TRBV4-3 and TRBJ1-5, with TRBD1 identical over 7 bases. The CDR3 has 14 amino acids. In germline, CDR1 is LGHNA, CDR2 YSLEER. After removal of 0 bases from V and 7 bases from J, the junction contained 3 bases not matched to a gene.

The chain combines TRBV1 with TRBJ2-7. TRBV1 is listed as a pseudogene. CDR3 length: 16 residues. This CDR3 reads CTSSHPPGASSYEQYF. DNA of the CDR3: TGCACCAGCAGTCATCCTCCGGGGGCAAGCTCCTACGAGCAGTACTTC.